This entry lists 15 T cell receptor beta chains sequenced from one sample in a study of metastatic and nonmetastatic thyroid tumors. TCRdb called clones again from the PCR reads with MiXCR. Of over 55,000 clones in the sample, almost 30% were seen once. Prior to thyroid surgery, none of the patients had received any treatment. Sample: blood. These receptors all come from a female donor with papillary thyroid cancer or a benign thyroid nodule (not recorded which). Some clones in this sample may be carry-over from other donors' samples.

The V and J genes are TRBV28 and TRBJ2-7, with TRBD2 identical over 8 bases. The CDR3 runs to 14 residues. CDR1 is MDHEN and CDR2 is SYDVKM in the germline V gene. Germline trimming cut 7 bases from V and 0 bases from J; bases unmatched to any gene: 5. The CDR3 bases are TGTGCCAGCACCTTAGCGGGGAACTCCTACGAGCAGTACTTC. Protein: CASTLAGNSYEQYF.

The chain is built from TRBV20-1 and TRBJ2-1, with 11 bases that match TRBD2. The CDR3 contains 17 residues. Germline CDR1 is DFQATT and CDR2 is SNEGSKA (reference sequence). J gave up 6 bases and V 0 bases, and 10 bases lay outside the gene matches. The CDR3 sequence: CSARDRALAGAPNEQFF. As DNA, the CDR3 is TGCAGTGCTAGAGATCGGGCACTAGCGGGAGCCCCCAATGAGCAGTTCTTC.

The rearrangement uses TRBV11-1 and TRBJ2-1; D unclear. Trimming took off 5 bases at V and 4 bases at J, with 15 bases between the two ends. Germline V CDR1 and CDR2: SGHAT, FQDESV (reference sequence). This CDR3 contains 15 residues. The CDR3: CASSPTQKLYNEQFF. Written as DNA, the CDR3 is TGTGCCAGCAGCCCGACCCAAAAGCTTTACAATGAGCAGTTCTTC.

This clone was recorded a few times. This chain's CDR3 is CASSTAPGQGAGEQYF. DNA for the CDR3: TGTGCCAGCAGTACCGCTCCGGGACAGGGGGCGGGAGAGCAGTACTTC. The chain recombines TRBV12-3 or TRBV12-4 with TRBJ2-7; 12 positions agree with TRBD1. Unmatched junction bases numbered 12, after V lost 5 bases and J lost 7 bases. This CDR3 has 16 amino acids.

This sequence joins TRBV30 and TRBJ2-2; D gene ambiguous. The CDR3 runs 11 residues. The ends were cut back, 0 bases at V and 8 bases at J, with 4 bases in the middle. From germline, CDR1 is GTSNPN and CDR2 SVGIG (reference sequence). CDR3 sequence: CAWSVWGELFF. In DNA, the CDR3 is TGTGCCTGGAGTGTCTGGGGGGAGCTGTTTTTT.

The J gene is TRBJ2-7, the V gene TRBV19; a weak D match, TRBD2 (6 bases). Germline CDR1 LNHDA, CDR2 SQIVND (reference sequence). V was clipped by 4 bases and J by 0 bases, with 10 bases between them. This CDR3 is built from 14 residues. The CDR3 nucleotides are TGTGCCAGTAGTAGTAGCGGTAGCTCCTACGAGCAGTACGTC. It translates to CASSSSGSSYEQYV.

V is TRBV7-2 and J is TRBJ1-2; D is unresolved. V shed 0 bases and J shed 7 bases, with 18 bases lying between them. The CDR3 extends over 16 amino acids. Looked up from germline, CDR1 is SGHTA and CDR2 is FQGNSA. The CDR3, as DNA: TGTGCCAGCAGCTTAGCGCTGGGGATGGGAGTGAGTGGCTACACCTTC. It translates to CASSLALGMGVSGYTF. Combining the CDR3 with reference TRBV7-2 and TRBJ1-2 gives the whole variable domain GAGVSQSPSNKVTEKGKDVELRCDPISGHTALYWYRQSLGQGLEFLIYFQGNSAPDKSGLPSDRFSAERTGGSVSTLTIQRTQQEDSAVYLCASSLALGMGVSGYTFGSGTRLTVV.

This clone was observed a handful of times. The genes are TRBV2 and TRBJ2-1; 12 positions match TRBD2. Trimming removed 6 bases from V and 4 bases from J; junction bases left unmatched: 7. The CDR3 is 16 residues long. Germline V gene lookup returns CDR1 SNHLY and CDR2 FYNNEI. The CDR3 nucleotides read TGTGCCAGCAGCGGGACTAGCGGGCCCTTGTACAATGAGCAGTTCTTC. Encoded protein: CASSGTSGPLYNEQFF.

The V and J genes are TRBV28 and TRBJ1-2; D is unresolved. Trimming removed 5 bases at V and 3 bases at J, with 13 bases between. Germline V gene sequence: CDR1 MDHEN, CDR2 SYDVKM. The length of the CDR3 is 14 residues. The CDR3 bases are TGTGCCAGCAGTGCCGGAATACTGTACTATGGCTACACCTTC. This encodes CASSAGILYYGYTF.

The CDR3 protein is CASSNYAQRDQPQHF. Written as DNA, the CDR3 is TGTGCCAGTAGTAACTACGCCCAGAGGGATCAGCCCCAGCATTTT. J is TRBJ1-5 and V is TRBV19; D call uncertain. The CDR3 spans 15 residues. Germline V gives CDR1 LNHDA, CDR2 SQIVND (reference sequence). V lost 4 bases to trimming and J lost 5 bases, with 15 bases between them.

There are a few counts of this clone. The CDR3 nucleotides read TGTGCCAGCGAAAGGGGAGGAAGCAATCAGCCCCAGCATTTT. Encoded protein: CASERGGSNQPQHF. This chain uses TRBV6-2 or TRBV6-3 with TRBJ1-5, with D possibly being TRBD1 (5 bases). This CDR3 contains 14 residues. Trimming took 8 bases from V and 1 from J, leaving 12 bases between them. Per the germline V gene, CDR1 is MNHEY and CDR2 is SVGEGT.

The chain carries TRBV20-1 and TRBJ1-1; D may be TRBD1 (5 bases). Germline lookup yields CDR1 DFQATT and CDR2 SNEGSKA (reference sequence). This CDR3 spans 14 amino acids. Deletions cut 3 bases from V and 5 bases from J, with 16 bases between. The CDR3 protein is CSASAGGGGTEAFF. The CDR3 DNA follows: TGCAGTGCTAGCGCCGGGGGAGGTGGAACTGAAGCTTTCTTT.

A few counts support this clone. The chain links TRBV6-1 to TRBJ1-1; D might be TRBD1 (5 bases). Germline V lookup: CDR1 MNHNS, CDR2 SASEGT. This CDR3 has 13 residues. V was trimmed by 9 bases and J by 2 bases, leaving 13 bases between them. CDR3 nucleotides: TGTGCCAGTACTCTCCAGGGAAACACTGAAGCTTTCTTT. Protein product: CASTLQGNTEAFF.

This clone was recorded a few times. The chain employs TRBV19 and TRBJ1-6; D remains ambiguous. Germline CDR1 LNHDA, CDR2 SQIVND (reference sequence). The V end was cut by 9 bases, the J end by 6 bases, with 9 bases between. CDR3 length equals 12 residues. Written as DNA, the CDR3 is TGTGCCAGCCGAGGCTCTAATTCACCCCTCCACTTT. It yields the protein CASRGSNSPLHF. Using reference TRBV19 and TRBJ1-6 for the parts outside the CDR3, the full variable domain is DGGITQSPKYLFRKEGQNVTLSCEQNLNHDAMYWYRQDPGQGLRLIYYSQIVNDFQKGDIAEGYSVSREKKESFPLTVTSAQKNPTAFYLCASRGSNSPLHFGNGTRLTVT.

Within the sample, this clone is medium-sized. Written as DNA, the CDR3 is TGTGCCAGCAGCCCTAGAGGGGGCGCAGACTATGGCTACACCTTC. Encoded protein: CASSPRGGADYGYTF. The rearrangement joins TRBV7-2 to TRBJ1-2, with 7 nucleotides matching TRBD1. V lost 5 bases, J lost 3 bases, and 9 bases stayed unmatched. The CDR3 sequence is 15 residues long. Per germline, CDR1 SGHTA and CDR2 FQGNSA.